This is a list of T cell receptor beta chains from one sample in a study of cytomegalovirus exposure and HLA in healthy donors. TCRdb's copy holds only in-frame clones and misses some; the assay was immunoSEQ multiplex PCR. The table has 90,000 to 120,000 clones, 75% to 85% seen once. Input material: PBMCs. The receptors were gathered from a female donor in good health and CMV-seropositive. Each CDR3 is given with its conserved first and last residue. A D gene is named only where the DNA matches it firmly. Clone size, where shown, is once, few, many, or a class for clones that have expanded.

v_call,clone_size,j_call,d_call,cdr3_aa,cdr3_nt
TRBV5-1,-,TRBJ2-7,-,CASSPKAEPRVAYEQYF,TGCGCCAGCAGCCCAAAGGCCGAACCTCGGGTGGCCTACGAGCAGTACTTC
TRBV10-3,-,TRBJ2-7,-,CATSGLSSYEQYF,TGTGCCACCTCGGGACTTAGCTCCTACGAGCAGTACTTC
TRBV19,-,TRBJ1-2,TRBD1,CASSHPPGQGRGGYTF,TGTGCCAGTAGTCACCCACCCGGACAGGGGCGAGGAGGCTACACCTTC
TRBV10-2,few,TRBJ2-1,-,CASGLLGGSLNEQFF,TGCGCCAGCGGCCTCCTTGGGGGGAGTTTGAATGAGCAGTTCTTC
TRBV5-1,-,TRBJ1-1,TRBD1,CASSTGTGGEDTEAFF,TGCGCCAGCAGCACGGGGACAGGGGGCGAGGACACTGAAGCTTTCTTT
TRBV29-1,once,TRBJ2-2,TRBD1,CSVELGRGQSGELFF,TGCAGCGTTGAGCTCGGCAGGGGGCAGAGCGGGGAGCTGTTTTTT
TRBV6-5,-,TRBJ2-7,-,CASSASSSYEQYF,TGTGCCAGCAGTGCTAGTTCCTCCTACGAGCAGTACTTC
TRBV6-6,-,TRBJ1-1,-,CASRGNTEAFF,TGTGCCAGCCGGGGAAACACTGAAGCTTTCTTT
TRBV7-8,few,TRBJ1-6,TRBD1,CASSPEQGASYNSPLHF,TGTGCCAGCAGCCCGGAGCAGGGGGCTTCCTATAATTCACCCCTCCACTTT
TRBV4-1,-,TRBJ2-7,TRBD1,CASSQERTGGSYEQYF,TGCGCCAGCAGCCAAGAAAGGACAGGGGGTTCCTACGAGCAGTACTTC
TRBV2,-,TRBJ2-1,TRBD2,CASMTTVGGRTPFSYNEQFF,TGTGCCAGCATGACGACTGTTGGCGGGAGGACACCCTTCTCCTACAATGAGCAGTTCTTC
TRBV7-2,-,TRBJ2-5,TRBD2,CASSLGGVYQETQYF,TGTGCCAGCAGCTTGGGGGGGGTCTACCAAGAGACCCAGTACTTC
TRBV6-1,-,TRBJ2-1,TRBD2,CASTRTSGGNEQFF,TGTGCCAGCACCAGGACTAGCGGGGGCAATGAGCAGTTCTTC
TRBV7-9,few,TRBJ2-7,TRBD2,CASSFGGTSGKSSYEQYF,TGTGCCAGCAGCTTCGGGGGGACTAGCGGCAAAAGCTCCTACGAGCAGTACTTC
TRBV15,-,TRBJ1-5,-,CATSSNQGMRNQPQHF,TGTGCCACCAGCAGCAATCAGGGTATGCGCAATCAGCCCCAGCATTTT
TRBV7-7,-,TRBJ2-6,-,CASSSYRESGANVLTF,TGTGCCAGCAGCTCCTACAGGGAATCTGGGGCCAACGTCCTGACTTTC
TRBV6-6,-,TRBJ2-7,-,CASSYATDGPYEQYF,TGTGCCAGCAGTTACGCGACCGATGGGCCCTACGAGCAGTACTTC
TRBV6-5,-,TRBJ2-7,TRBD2,CASSYSTSGTSYEQYF,TGTGCCAGCAGTTACTCGACCAGCGGGACTTCCTACGAGCAGTACTTC
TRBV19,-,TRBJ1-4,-,CAILDSGNEKLFF,TGTGCCATCCTAGACAGCGGGAATGAAAAACTGTTTTTT
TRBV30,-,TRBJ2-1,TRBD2,CAWSVLAGGGEQFF,TGTGCCTGGAGTGTGCTAGCGGGGGGTGGTGAGCAGTTCTTC
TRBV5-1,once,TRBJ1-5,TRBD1,CASSSTGGLNQPQHF,TGCGCCAGCAGCTCTACAGGGGGCCTCAATCAGCCCCAGCATTTT
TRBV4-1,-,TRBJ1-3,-,CASRLNSGNTIYF,TGCGCCAGCAGACTGAACTCTGGAAACACCATATATTTT
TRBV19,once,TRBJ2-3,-,CASSIGRGNTDTQYF,TGTGCCAGTAGTATCGGTAGGGGAAACACAGATACGCAGTATTTT
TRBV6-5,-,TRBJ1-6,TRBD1,CASSGDRANNSPLHF,TGTGCCAGCAGTGGGGACAGGGCAAATAATTCACCCCTCCACTTT
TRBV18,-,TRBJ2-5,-,CVSSPRPPGETQYF,TGTGTCAGCTCACCCCGTCCACCCGGAGAGACCCAGTACTTC
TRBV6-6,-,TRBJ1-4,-,CASTRDSATNEKLFF,TGTGCCAGCACCCGAGACAGTGCAACTAATGAAAAACTGTTTTTT
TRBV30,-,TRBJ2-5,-,CAWSGRGVGETQYF,TGTGCCTGGAGTGGCAGGGGAGTGGGGGAGACCCAGTACTTC
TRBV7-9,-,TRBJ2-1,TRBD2,CASSEWGTSGRVHEQFF,TGTGCCAGCAGCGAATGGGGGACTAGCGGGAGGGTCCATGAGCAGTTCTTC
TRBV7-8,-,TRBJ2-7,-,CASSRGQAGYEQYF,TGTGCCAGCAGCCGTGGACAGGCGGGGTACGAGCAGTACTTC
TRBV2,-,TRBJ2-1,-,CASSDWRGYNEQFF,TGTGCCAGCAGTGATTGGAGGGGCTACAATGAGCAGTTCTTC
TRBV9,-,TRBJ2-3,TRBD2,CASSPRTSGITDTQYF,TGTGCCAGCAGCCCCCGGACTAGCGGGATTACAGATACGCAGTATTTT
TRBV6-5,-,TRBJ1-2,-,CASSYSEGLRYGYTF,TGTGCCAGCAGTTACTCGGAGGGGCTGCGATATGGCTACACCTTC
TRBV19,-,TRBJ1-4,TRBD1,CASSLGTGPGEKLFF,TGTGCCAGTAGTCTCGGGACAGGGCCAGGTGAAAAACTGTTTTTT
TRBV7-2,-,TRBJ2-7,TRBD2,CASSLGLAGGEQYF,TGTGCCAGCAGCTTAGGACTAGCGGGAGGCGAGCAGTACTTC
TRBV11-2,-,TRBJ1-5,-,CASSYWTNQPQHF,TGTGCCAGCAGCTACTGGACTAATCAGCCCCAGCATTTT
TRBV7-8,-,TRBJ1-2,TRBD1,CASSQGGGDRGNGYTF,TGTGCCAGCAGCCAAGGTGGGGGGGACAGGGGTAATGGCTACACCTTC
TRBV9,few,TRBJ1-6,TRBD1,CASSVAGQGSSPLHF,TGTGCCAGCAGCGTAGCCGGACAGGGGAGTTCACCCCTCCACTTT
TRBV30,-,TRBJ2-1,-,CASTGTPYNEQFF,TGTGCCAGTACAGGGACCCCCTACAATGAGCAGTTCTTC
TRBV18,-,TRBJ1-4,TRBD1,CASSPRQGASNEKLFF,TGTGCCAGCTCACCAAGACAGGGGGCATCTAATGAAAAACTGTTTTTT
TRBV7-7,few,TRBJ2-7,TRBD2,CASSPPGTSDGYEQYF,TGTGCCAGCAGCCCCCCCGGGACTAGCGACGGCTACGAGCAGTACTTC
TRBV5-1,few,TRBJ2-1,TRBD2,CASGRGGSYNEQFF,TGCGCCAGCGGGCGGGGAGGGTCCTACAATGAGCAGTTCTTC
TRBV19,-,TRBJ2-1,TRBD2,CASSMLAGDTYNEQFF,TGTGCCAGTAGTATGCTCGCGGGAGACACTTACAATGAGCAGTTCTTC
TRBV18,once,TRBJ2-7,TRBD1,CASHVVQGVNEQYF,TGTGCCAGCCACGTCGTACAGGGGGTTAACGAGCAGTACTTC
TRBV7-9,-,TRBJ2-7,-,CSSSLWEGGLGYEQYF,TGTTCCAGCAGCTTATGGGAGGGGGGGCTGGGCTACGAGCAGTACTTC
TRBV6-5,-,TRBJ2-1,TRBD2,CASRKLAGGYNEQFF,TGTGCCAGCAGGAAACTAGCGGGGGGTTACAATGAGCAGTTCTTC
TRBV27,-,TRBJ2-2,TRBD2,CASRGLAGDGELFF,TGTGCCAGCAGGGGACTAGCGGGAGACGGGGAGCTGTTTTTT
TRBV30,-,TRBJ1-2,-,CAWATGQVLYGYTF,TGTGCCTGGGCTACTGGTCAGGTCCTCTATGGCTACACCTTC
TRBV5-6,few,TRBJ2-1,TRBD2,CASTNGRAPGQFF,TGTGCCAGCACCAACGGGAGGGCCCCCGGGCAGTTCTTC
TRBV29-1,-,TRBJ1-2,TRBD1,CSAEQGAFRNYGYTF,TGCAGCGCCGAGCAGGGGGCGTTTAGAAACTATGGCTACACCTTC
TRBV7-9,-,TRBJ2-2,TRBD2,CASRPLWGSGGQNTGELFF,TGTGCCAGCAGACCTCTTTGGGGTAGCGGGGGCCAGAACACCGGGGAGCTGTTTTTT
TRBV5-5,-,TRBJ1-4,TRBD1,CASSLDRGGEKLFF,TGTGCCAGCAGCTTGGACAGGGGAGGCGAAAAACTGTTTTTT
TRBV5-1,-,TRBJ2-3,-,CASSLDGGTSTDTQYF,TGCGCCAGCAGCTTAGACGGCGGGACTAGCACAGATACGCAGTATTTT
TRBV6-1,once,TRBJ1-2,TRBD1,CASRGQGAGYGYTF,TGTGCCAGCAGAGGACAGGGGGCAGGCTATGGCTACACCTTC